This T cell receptor beta chain is from a study of blood T cell repertoires in COVID-19. As for the study in general: Italy, Spain and the United States were the sources of the convalescent and acute COVID-19 samples. The cDNA or gDNA used as material had been derived from T cells, B-cell-depleted T cells, or PBMCs.

Germline V gives CDR1 SGHTA, CDR2 FQGNSA. The CDR3 is made up of 16 amino acids. V was cut by 5 bases and J by 5 bases, with 20 bases left in between. This table comes from immunoSEQ multiplex PCR, and its TCRdb copy is limited to in-frame clones, with some not included. The table shows more than 95,000 clones, with roughly 82% occurring only once. Specimen: peripheral blood. The clonotype originates from a man aged 60 to 75 with acute or convalescent COVID-19. This chain joins TRBV7-2 and TRBJ2-3; TRBD2 might be the D (5 bases). In DNA, the CDR3 is TGTGCCAGCAGCCCGACCGCCCTAGCTGGTGGAGATACGCAGTATTTT. This codes for CASSPTALAGGDTQYF.